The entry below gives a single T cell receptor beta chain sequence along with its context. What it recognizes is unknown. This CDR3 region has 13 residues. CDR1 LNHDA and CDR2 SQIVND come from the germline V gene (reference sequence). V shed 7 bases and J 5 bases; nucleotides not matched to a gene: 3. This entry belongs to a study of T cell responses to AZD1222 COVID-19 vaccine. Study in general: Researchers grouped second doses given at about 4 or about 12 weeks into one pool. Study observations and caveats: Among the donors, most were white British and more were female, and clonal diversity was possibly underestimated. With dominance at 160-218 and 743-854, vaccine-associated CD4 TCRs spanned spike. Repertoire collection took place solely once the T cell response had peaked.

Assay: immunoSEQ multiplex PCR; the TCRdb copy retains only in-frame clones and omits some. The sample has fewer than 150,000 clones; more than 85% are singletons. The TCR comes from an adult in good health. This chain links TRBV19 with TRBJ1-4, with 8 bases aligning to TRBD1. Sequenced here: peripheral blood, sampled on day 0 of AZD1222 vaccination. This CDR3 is CASNRQGNEKLFF. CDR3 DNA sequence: TGTGCCAGTAATCGACAGGGGAATGAAAAACTGTTTTTT. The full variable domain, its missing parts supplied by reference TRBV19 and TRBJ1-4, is DGGITQSPKYLFRKEGQNVTLSCEQNLNHDAMYWYRQDPGQGLRLIYYSQIVNDFQKGDIAEGYSVSREKKESFPLTVTSAQKNPTAFYLCASNRQGNEKLFFGSGTQLSVL.